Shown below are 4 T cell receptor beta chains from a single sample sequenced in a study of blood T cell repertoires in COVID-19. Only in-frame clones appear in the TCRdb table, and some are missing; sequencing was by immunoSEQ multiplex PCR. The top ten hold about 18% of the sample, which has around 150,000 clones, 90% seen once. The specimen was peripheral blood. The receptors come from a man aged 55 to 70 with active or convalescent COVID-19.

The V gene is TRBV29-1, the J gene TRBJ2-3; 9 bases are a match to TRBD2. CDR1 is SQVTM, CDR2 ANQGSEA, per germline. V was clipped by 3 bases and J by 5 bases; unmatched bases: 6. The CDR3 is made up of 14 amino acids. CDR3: CSVDGGRAVDTQYF. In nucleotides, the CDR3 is TGCAGCGTTGACGGCGGGAGGGCCGTAGATACGCAGTATTTT.

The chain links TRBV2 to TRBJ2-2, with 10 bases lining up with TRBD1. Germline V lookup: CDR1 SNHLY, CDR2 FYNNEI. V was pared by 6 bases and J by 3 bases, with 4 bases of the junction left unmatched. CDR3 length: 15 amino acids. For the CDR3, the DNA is TGTGCCAGCAGCCAGGGACAGGGGTACACCGGGGAGCTGTTTTTT. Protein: CASSQGQGYTGELFF.

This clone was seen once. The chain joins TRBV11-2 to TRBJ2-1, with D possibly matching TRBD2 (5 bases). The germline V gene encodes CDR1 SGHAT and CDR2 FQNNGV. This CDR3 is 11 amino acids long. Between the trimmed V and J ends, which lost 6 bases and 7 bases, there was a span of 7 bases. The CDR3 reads CASRRVNEQFF. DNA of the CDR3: TGTGCCAGCAGGAGGGTGAATGAGCAGTTCTTC.

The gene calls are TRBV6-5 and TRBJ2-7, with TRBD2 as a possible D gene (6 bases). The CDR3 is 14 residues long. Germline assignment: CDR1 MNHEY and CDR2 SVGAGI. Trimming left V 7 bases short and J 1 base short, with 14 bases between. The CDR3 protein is CASNPGTASYEQYF. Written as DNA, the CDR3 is TGTGCCAGCAACCCCGGGACTGCATCCTACGAGCAGTACTTC.